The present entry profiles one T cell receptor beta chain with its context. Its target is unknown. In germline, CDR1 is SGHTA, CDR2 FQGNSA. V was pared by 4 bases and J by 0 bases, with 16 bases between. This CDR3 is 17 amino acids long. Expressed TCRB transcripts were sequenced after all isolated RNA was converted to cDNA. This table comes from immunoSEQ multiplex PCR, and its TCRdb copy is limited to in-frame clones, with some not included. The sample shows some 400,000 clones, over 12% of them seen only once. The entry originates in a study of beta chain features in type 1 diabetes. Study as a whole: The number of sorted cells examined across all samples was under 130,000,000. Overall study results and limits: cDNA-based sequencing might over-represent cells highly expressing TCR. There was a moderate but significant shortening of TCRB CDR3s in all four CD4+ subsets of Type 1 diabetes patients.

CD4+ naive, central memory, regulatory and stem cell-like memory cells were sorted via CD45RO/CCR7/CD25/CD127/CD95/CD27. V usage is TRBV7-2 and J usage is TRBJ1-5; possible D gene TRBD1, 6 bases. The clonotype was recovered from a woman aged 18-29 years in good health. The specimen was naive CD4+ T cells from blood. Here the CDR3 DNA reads TGTGCCAGCAGCTCAGCCGGGACACCATATAGCAATCAGCCCCAGCATTTT. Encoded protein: CASSSAGTPYSNQPQHF.